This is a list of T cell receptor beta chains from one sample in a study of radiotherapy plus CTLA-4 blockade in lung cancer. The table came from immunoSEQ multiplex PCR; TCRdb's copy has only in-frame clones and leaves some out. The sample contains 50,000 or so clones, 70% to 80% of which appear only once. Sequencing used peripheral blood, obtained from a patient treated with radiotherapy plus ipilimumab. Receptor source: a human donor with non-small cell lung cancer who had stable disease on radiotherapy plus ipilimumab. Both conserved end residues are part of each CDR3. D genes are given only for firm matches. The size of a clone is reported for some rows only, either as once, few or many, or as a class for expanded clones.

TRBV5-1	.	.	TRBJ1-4	CASSLAGGAGEKLFF	TGCGCCAGCAGCTTGGCCGGGGGGGCGGGAGAAAAACTGTTTTTT
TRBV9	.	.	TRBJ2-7	CASSVRATDEQYF	TGTGCCAGCAGCGTTCGGGCAACGGACGAGCAGTACTTC
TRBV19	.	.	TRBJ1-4	CASGPGTNGGLNEKLFF	TGTGCCAGTGGCCCCGGTACCAATGGGGGACTTAATGAAAAACTGTTTTTT
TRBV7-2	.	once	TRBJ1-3	CASSLSGGLRGSGNTIYF	TGTGCCAGCAGCCTATCCGGGGGCCTTCGCGGTTCTGGAAACACCATATATTTT
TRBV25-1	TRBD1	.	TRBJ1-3	CASGTGGPGNTIYF	TGTGCCAGCGGCACAGGGGGGCCAGGAAACACCATATATTTT
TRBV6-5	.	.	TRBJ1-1	CASSYLQDTEAFF	TGTGCCAGCAGTTACCTCCAAGACACTGAAGCTTTCTTT
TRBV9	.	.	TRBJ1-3	CASSAGQNVAGNTIYF	TGTGCCAGCAGCGCAGGACAGAACGTAGCTGGAAACACCATATATTTT
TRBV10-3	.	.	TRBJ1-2	CAISETGAYGYTF	TGTGCCATCAGTGAGACCGGGGCCTATGGCTACACCTTC
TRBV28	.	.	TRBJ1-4	CASSTYPGEKLFF	TGTGCCAGCAGTACCTACCCGGGTGAAAAACTGTTTTTT
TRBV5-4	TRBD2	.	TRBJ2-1	CASSPTSVEDEQFF	TGTGCCAGCAGCCCCACTAGCGTCGAGGATGAGCAGTTCTTC
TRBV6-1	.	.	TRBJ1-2	CASSVREGIYYGYTF	TGTGCCAGCAGTGTCCGGGAAGGGATCTACTATGGCTACACCTTC
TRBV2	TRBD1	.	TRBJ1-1	CASSETGVLREVTEAFF	TGTGCCAGCAGTGAGACAGGGGTTTTAAGGGAGGTGACTGAAGCTTTCTTT
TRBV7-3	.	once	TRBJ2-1	CASGRNQGSFNEQFF	TGTGCCAGCGGTCGGAACCAGGGGAGCTTCAATGAGCAGTTCTTC
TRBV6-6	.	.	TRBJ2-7	CASSYGRASYEQYF	TGTGCCAGCAGTTACGGGCGGGCCTCCTACGAGCAGTACTTC
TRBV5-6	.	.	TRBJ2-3	CASSLEKGETPAQYF	TGTGCCAGCAGCTTGGAAAAGGGTGAGACTCCAGCGCAGTATTTT
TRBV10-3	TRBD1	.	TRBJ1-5	CAISGTGINQPQHF	TGTGCCATCAGTGGGACAGGGATAAATCAGCCCCAGCATTTT
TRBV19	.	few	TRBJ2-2	CASTWWQSTGELFF	TGTGCCAGTACCTGGTGGCAGAGCACCGGGGAGCTGTTTTTT
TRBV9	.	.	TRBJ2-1	CASSYGTPPYNEQFF	TGTGCCAGCAGCTACGGGACTCCCCCCTACAATGAGCAGTTCTTC
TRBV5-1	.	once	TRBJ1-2	CASSLGRLGVGYGYTF	TGCGCCAGCAGCTTGGGGAGGTTGGGGGTCGGCTATGGCTACACCTTC
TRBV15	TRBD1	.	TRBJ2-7	CATSRGRGQGTDEQYF	TGTGCCACCAGCAGAGGGAGAGGACAGGGTACGGACGAGCAGTACTTC
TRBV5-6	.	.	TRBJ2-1	CASSLNYNEQFF	TGTGCCAGCAGCTTGAATTACAATGAGCAGTTCTTC
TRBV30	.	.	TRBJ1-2	CAWSGGRYGYTF	TGTGCCTGGAGTGGCGGCCGCTATGGCTACACCTTC